Each of the 14 T cell receptor beta chains below was sequenced from the same sample in a study of identical twins. TCRdb re-analysed the 5' RACE reads in MiXCR, keeping a single row per CDR3 protein. The sample has 1.5 million to 2 million distinct CDR3 sequences, under 35% seen once. Sequencing was done on a sample of cord blood. The receptor source for this set is a newborn girl in good health.

The chain has TRBV5-1 and TRBJ2-7; D remains unclear. CDR3 length equals 14 residues. V lost 1 base and J 5 bases, leaving 13 bases between the germline ends. Germline V gives CDR1 SGHRS, CDR2 YFSETQ. The chain's CDR3 is CASSLNPGRNEQYF. DNA for the CDR3: TGCGCCAGCAGCTTGAATCCCGGTCGTAACGAGCAGTACTTC.

Comment on this clonotype: Given a much more abundant clone one base away, this may be a read error. CDR3 residues: CAIGDRAETQYF. CDR3 nucleotides: TGTGCCATCGGTGACAGGGCCGAGACCCAGTACTTC. The gene calls are TRBV10-3 and TRBJ2-4; 7 nucleotides match TRBD1. The J call may be faulty, since TRBJ2-5 better matches the DNA end. The germline CDR1 and CDR2 sequences are ENHRY and SYGVKD. The CDR3 runs to 12 residues.

Only a few counts were recorded for this clonotype. This rearrangement joins TRBV5-1 to TRBJ2-5, with TRBD1 matching over 7 bases. The CDR3 extends over 14 amino acids. The trim removed 2 bases at V and 4 bases at J, leaving 5 bases unmatched. Germline V lookup: CDR1 SGHRS, CDR2 YFSETQ. This chain's CDR3 is CASSLKGALETQYF. For the CDR3, the DNA is TGCGCCAGCAGCTTAAAGGGGGCTTTAGAGACCCAGTACTTC.

The chain joins TRBV18 to TRBJ1-1, with TRBD1 identical over 10 bases. Germline lookup yields CDR1 KGHSH and CDR2 LQKENI. This CDR3 has 18 amino acids. With 3 bases clipped from V and 1 base from J, the junction kept 11 bases outside the gene matches. The CDR3 DNA reads TGTGCCAGCTCACCCTGGACAGGGGGGGGCCATGGGAACACTGAAGCTTTCTTT. As protein: CASSPWTGGGHGNTEAFF.

As to this clonotype: Because the CDR3's place on the DNA is in doubt, the DNA is left out and the CDR3 is given as listed by TCRdb. The V call is TRBV11-2, the J call TRBJ2-3; whether TRBD2, the table's D call, matches the DNA was not checked. The CDR3 length is 16 residues, termini included. CDR1 SGHAT and CDR2 FQNNGV come from the germline V gene. CDR3 region: CASSLVAGGSTDTPYF.

With regard to this clonotype: At one end the junction does not follow the germline gene, possibly because of a read error. The V and J genes are TRBV5-1 and TRBJ2-5; D is possibly TRBD1 or TRBD2 (5 bases each). This CDR3 has 14 residues. Germline CDR1 reads SGHRS; CDR2 reads YFSETQ. The chain's CDR3 is CASSLGTNQGTQYF. Here the CDR3 DNA reads TGCGCCAGCAGCCTCGGGACGAACCAAGGGACCCAGTACTTC. The complete variable domain, with remaining parts taken from reference TRBV5-1 and TRBJ2-5, reads KAGVTQTPRYLIKTRGQQVTLSCSPISGHRSVSWYQQTPGQGLQFLFEYFSETQRNKGNFPGRFSGRQFSNSRSEMNVSTLELGDSALYLCASSLGTNQGTQYFGPGTRLLVL.

The CDR3 bases are TGTGCCAGCAGTGAAGTGCCGGATTCTTGGGACAGGCAGTTCTTC. Amino acid sequence: CASSEVPDSWDRQFF. The rearrangement uses TRBV6-1 and TRBJ2-1, with 7 positions matching TRBD1. The CDR3 is 15 residues long. From germline, CDR1 is MNHNS and CDR2 SASEGT. V was pared by 1 base and J by 12 bases, with 12 bases of the junction left unmatched.

This clonotype showed up just a few times. The rearrangement joins TRBV12-3 or TRBV12-4 to TRBJ2-4; D might be TRBD2 (6 bases). CDR3 size: 16 residues. The V end was cut by 2 bases, the J end by 0 bases, with 11 bases between. The CDR3 sequence is CASSLLAIAAKNIQYF. The CDR3, as DNA: TGTGCCAGCAGTTTACTAGCGATTGCAGCCAAAAACATTCAGTACTTC.

As DNA, the CDR3 is TGCAGTGCTTCCTACAGGGGACTTAGCACAGATACGCAGTATTTT. It yields the protein CSASYRGLSTDTQYF. The chain joins TRBV20-1 to TRBJ2-3; D perhaps matches TRBD1 (7 bases). Per germline, CDR1 DFQATT and CDR2 SNEGSKA (reference sequence). V was cut by 5 bases and J by 0 bases, with 15 bases left in between. There are 15 residues in the CDR3.

A note on this clonotype: A read error may account for a junction end that differs from germline. V is TRBV20-1 and J is TRBJ2-3; 7 bases line up with TRBD2. CDR1 and CDR2 from the germline V gene are DFQATT and SNEGSKA (reference sequence). CDR3 length: 14 amino acids. This CDR3 is CSASPSGKPYTQFF. DNA for the CDR3: TGCAGTGCTAGTCCTAGCGGAAAACCTTATACGCAGTTTTTT.

This rearrangement joins TRBV5-1 to TRBJ2-5, with D maybe TRBD1 (5 bases). The CDR3 has 14 residues. CDR1 SGHRS and CDR2 YFSETQ come from the germline V gene. Trimming cost V 2 bases and J 4 bases, with 12 bases left between them. Written as DNA, the CDR3 is TGCGCCAGCAGCTTACCGACAGAAGGAGAGACCCAGTACTTC. This codes for CASSLPTEGETQYF.

The rearrangement uses TRBV9 and TRBJ1-2; 8 nucleotides line up with TRBD1. V lost 0 bases to trimming and J lost 8 bases; unmatched junction nucleotides: 9. Germline CDR1 reads SGDLS; CDR2 reads YYNGEE. CDR3 length: 15 amino acids. The CDR3 coding sequence is TGTGCCAGCAGCGTAGGTCGGCAGGGGGCAGTGGGCTACACCTTC. This sequence encodes CASSVGRQGAVGYTF.

V gene TRBV12-3 or TRBV12-4 combines with J gene TRBJ2-6; D not resolved. V was clipped by 6 bases and J by 4 bases, with 7 bases between them. There are 13 residues in the CDR3. The DNA for the CDR3 is TGTGCCAGCAGCACCTACGGGGCCAACGTCCTGACTTTC. Translation: CASSTYGANVLTF.

This clonotype showed up just a few times. The chain has TRBV6-1 and TRBJ1-1; 10 positions agree with TRBD1. V was pared by 5 bases and J by 7 bases, with 10 bases of the junction left unmatched. Germline CDR1 MNHNS, CDR2 SASEGT. This CDR3 spans 15 amino acids. In nucleotides, the CDR3 is TGTGCCAGCAGTTTAGATGGGACAGGGGTAAATGAAGCTTTCTTT. It yields the protein CASSLDGTGVNEAFF.